This passage covers 23 T cell receptor beta chains from one sample sequenced in a study of CD8+ T cells in alopecia areata. Sequencing templates came from extracted RNA that was reverse transcribed into cDNA. The data were produced by immunoSEQ multiplex PCR, yet TCRdb's version contains in-frame clones alone and is incomplete. The sample holds around 100,000 clones, less than 75% seen once. Treatment: oral pan-JAK inhibitor, 5-10 mg twice daily. The sample consisted of CD8+ T cells sorted from blood, taken at week 24, from a patient treated with tofacitinib. The receptor set was obtained from a human donor with alopecia areata.

The chain links TRBV6-5 to TRBJ1-6, with D tentatively TRBD1 (5 bases). The CDR3 covers 15 residues. Germline CDR1 and CDR2: MNHEY and SVGAGI. V lost 0 bases, J lost 10 bases, and 13 bases lay in between. The CDR3 sequence: CASSYSEGRFSPLHF. CDR3 DNA: TGTGCCAGCAGTTACTCGGAGGGACGGTTCTCACCCCTCCACTTT.

The chain links TRBV9 to TRBJ1-4; TRBD1 agrees at 7 bases. Germline CDR1 is SGDLS and CDR2 is YYNGEE. This CDR3 has 16 amino acids. V was pared by 3 bases and J by 2 bases, with 7 bases of the junction left unmatched. The CDR3 sequence: CASSGTSTGTNEKLFF. The DNA of the CDR3 is TGTGCCAGCAGCGGCACCTCGACAGGGACTAATGAAAAACTGTTTTTT.

J is TRBJ1-2 and V is TRBV5-6, with D uncertain. This CDR3 region has 17 residues. Germline-derived CDR1 and CDR2 are SGHDT and YYEEEE. Between the trimmed V and J ends, which lost 0 bases and 4 bases, there was a span of 19 bases. The CDR3 sequence: CASSLGPEGSRLYGYTF. CDR3 sequence (DNA): TGTGCCAGCAGCTTGGGACCCGAGGGTTCTCGACTCTATGGCTACACCTTC. Together with reference TRBV5-6 and TRBJ1-2, the CDR3 gives the full variable domain: DAGVTQSPTHLIKTRGQQVTLRCSPKSGHDTVSWYQQALGQGPQFIFQYYEEEERQRGNFPDRFSGHQFPNYSSELNVNALLLGDSALYLCASSLGPEGSRLYGYTFGSGTRLTVV.

This clone was detected once. The CDR3 loop is CASSFTTGTNEKLFF. CDR3 DNA: TGCGCCAGCAGCTTTACGACAGGGACTAATGAAAAACTGTTTTTT. The chain is built from TRBV5-1 and TRBJ1-4, with 7 bases aligning to TRBD1. Germline V lookup: CDR1 SGHRS, CDR2 YFSETQ. This CDR3 is built from 15 residues. With 2 bases clipped from V and 2 bases from J, the junction kept 3 bases outside the gene matches.

CDR3 sequence (DNA): TGTGCCAGCAGCTTATCCAGGGCAGGGGATGGCTACACCTTC. Amino acids: CASSLSRAGDGYTF. The V call is TRBV7-9, the J call TRBJ1-2; maybe TRBD1 (6 bases). Germline V CDR1 and CDR2: SEHNR, FQNEAQ (reference sequence). V dropped 2 bases and J dropped 6 bases, with 13 bases sitting between them. This CDR3 spans 14 amino acids.

The table lists this clone with a few counts. The CDR3 bases are TGCGCCAGCAGCCAAGATTCGGGCAGAGTGTATGGCTACACCTTC. Its protein is CASSQDSGRVYGYTF. The genes are TRBV4-3 and TRBJ1-2; D gene ambiguous. Germline V gene lookup returns CDR1 LGHNA and CDR2 YSLEER. Trimming took 0 bases from V and 5 from J, leaving 13 bases between them. This CDR3 is built from 15 residues.

The sample holds one count of this clone. This rearrangement joins TRBV7-9 to TRBJ1-2; D not resolved. This CDR3 contains 12 residues. Between the trimmed V and J ends, which lost 5 bases and 6 bases, there was a span of 10 bases. Germline CDR1 and CDR2: SEHNR and FQNEAQ (reference sequence). This CDR3 reads CASSQLRDGYTF. The CDR3 DNA reads TGTGCCAGCAGCCAACTAAGGGATGGCTACACCTTC.

V is TRBV30 and J is TRBJ1-5; 9 positions match TRBD1. CDR3 length equals 14 residues. From germline, CDR1 is GTSNPN and CDR2 SVGIG (reference sequence). The V segment lost 5 bases and the J segment 6 bases; nucleotides outside the gene matches: 8. The CDR3 spells CAWDPGQGGQPQHF. DNA for the CDR3: TGTGCCTGGGACCCGGGACAGGGTGGTCAGCCCCAGCATTTT. The full variable domain, with the rest looked up from reference TRBV30 and TRBJ1-5, is SQTIHQWPATLVQPVGSPLSLECTVEGTSNPNLYWYRQAAGRGLQLLFYSVGIGQISSEVPQNLSASRPQDRQFILSSKKLLLSDSGFYLCAWDPGQGGQPQHFGDGTRLSIL.

This rearrangement joins TRBV6-5 to TRBJ2-3; tentative D call: TRBD2 (6 bases). The germline V gene has CDR1 MNHEY and CDR2 SVGAGI. V lost 8 bases to trimming and J lost 3 bases, with 12 bases between them. CDR3 length: 13 residues. The CDR3 reads CASGRDFTDTQYF. The CDR3 region has the DNA TGTGCCAGCGGCCGGGACTTTACAGATACGCAGTATTTT.

Points on this clone: At one end the junction does not follow the germline gene, possibly because of a read error. CDR3 sequence reads: CASRKGGAPQETQYF. The DNA for the CDR3 is TGTGCTAGCAGGAAGGGCGGAGCCCCCCAAGAGACCCAGTACTTC. This chain connects TRBV7-7 to TRBJ2-5; D not certain. This CDR3 has 15 residues. The germline V gene encodes CDR1 SSHAT and CDR2 FNYEAQ (reference sequence). Full variable domain (rest looked up from reference TRBV7-7 and TRBJ2-5): GAGVSQSPRYKVTKRGQDVTLRCDPISSHATLYWYQQALGQGPEFLTYFNYEAQPDKSGLPSDRFSAERPEGSISTLTIQRTEQRDSAMYRCASRKGGAPQETQYFGPGTRLLVL.

The chain employs TRBV29-1 and TRBJ1-2; D is undetermined. Per germline, CDR1 SQVTM and CDR2 ANQGSEA. V lost 0 bases to trimming and J lost 4 bases, with 18 bases between them. The CDR3 has 16 amino acids. Here the CDR3 DNA reads TGCAGCGTTGAAGATCTTCTGCGGCAGGATGTCTATGGCTACACCTTC. Its translation is CSVEDLLRQDVYGYTF.

J is TRBJ1-1 and V is TRBV13; no clear D gene. Trimming left V 1 base short and J 0 bases short, with 9 bases between. CDR3 length: 15 amino acids. CDR1 PRHDT and CDR2 FYEKMQ come from the germline V gene (reference sequence). CDR3 region: CASSLEGMLNTEAFF. The CDR3 coding sequence is TGTGCCAGCAGCTTAGAAGGGATGCTGAACACTGAAGCTTTCTTT.

V and J are TRBV5-4 and TRBJ2-2, with D possibly TRBD2 on 7 matching bases. V was cut by 2 bases and J by 5 bases, with 10 bases left in between. The germline V gene has CDR1 SGHNT and CDR2 YYREEE (reference sequence). This CDR3 is 14 amino acids long. The DNA for the CDR3 is TGTGCCAGCAGCTTCAGGGGAGGGACCGGGGAGCTGTTTTTT. As protein: CASSFRGGTGELFF.

The V gene is TRBV27, the J gene TRBJ2-5, with 7 nucleotides matching TRBD1. This CDR3 has 13 residues. Germline CDR1 is MNHEY and CDR2 is SMNVEV (reference sequence). V trimming: 2 bases; J trimming: 6 bases; junction bases outside the gene matches: 3. This chain's CDR3 is CASSLRGQKTQYF. Here the CDR3 DNA reads TGTGCCAGCAGTTTAAGGGGGCAGAAGACCCAGTACTTC.

The chain carries TRBV6-4 and TRBJ2-1, with TRBD2 matching over 12 bases. The CDR3 is made up of 15 amino acids. The junction had 4 bases not matched to a gene; V was cut back by 4 bases and J by 6 bases. The germline gives CDR1 MRHNA, CDR2 SNTAGT. CDR3: CASSVASGGVNEQFF. The CDR3 bases are TGTGCCAGCAGTGTTGCTAGCGGGGGGGTCAATGAGCAGTTCTTC.

The genes are TRBV29-1 and TRBJ2-2; TRBD1 matches at 7 bases. V gave up 7 bases and J gave up 1 base; unmatched junction bases: 9. This CDR3 has 15 amino acids. The V gene's germline CDR1 is SQVTM and CDR2 ANQGSEA. The DNA for the CDR3 is TGCAGCGCCATCCGGGACAGCCTGAACACCGGGGAGCTGTTTTTT. Residues: CSAIRDSLNTGELFF.

The rearrangement uses TRBV6-5 and TRBJ2-7, with D maybe TRBD2 (5 bases). CDR1 is MNHEY and CDR2 is SVGAGI in the germline V gene. The CDR3 extends over 14 amino acids. The V and J ends lost 0 bases and 5 bases respectively, with 11 bases between them. In nucleotides, the CDR3 is TGTGCCAGCAGTTACTCGGACTCTTTCAACGAGCAGTACTTC. Amino acids: CASSYSDSFNEQYF.

This clone occurred many times. V and J are TRBV6-5 and TRBJ1-6, with 7 bases matching TRBD1. Germline CDR1 is MNHEY and CDR2 is SVGAGI. This CDR3 spans 13 amino acids. V shed 5 bases, J shed 5 bases, and the junction held 0 bases outside the gene matches. The CDR3 DNA follows: TGTGCCAGCAGTGACAGGGATAATTCACCCCTCCACTTT. Translating it yields CASSDRDNSPLHF.

V and J are TRBV6-6 and TRBJ1-1, with a possible D match to TRBD1 (6 bases). CDR3 length: 13 residues. Trimming took 11 bases from V and 2 from J, leaving 15 bases between them. Germline V gene data show CDR1 as MNHNY and CDR2 as SVGAGI (reference sequence). The CDR3 bases are TGTGCCGGGTTACAGGGAACCAACACTGAAGCTTTCTTT. It encodes CAGLQGTNTEAFF.

CDR3 protein: CASSPGSQETQYF. The CDR3 DNA reads as TGTGCCAGCAGTCCGGGATCGCAAGAGACCCAGTACTTC. The chain carries TRBV5-6 and TRBJ2-5; tentative D call: TRBD2 (5 bases). The V end was cut by 5 bases, the J end by 2 bases, with 10 bases between. The CDR3 has 13 amino acids. In germline, CDR1 is SGHDT, CDR2 YYEEEE.

The rearrangement uses TRBV5-6 and TRBJ2-7; a weak D match, TRBD2 (7 bases). V lost 0 bases and J 1 base, leaving 8 bases between the germline ends. The CDR3 contains 14 residues. The V gene's germline CDR1 is SGHDT and CDR2 YYEEEE. CDR3 residues: CASSLEGGSYEQYF. The CDR3 DNA reads TGTGCCAGCAGCTTGGAGGGGGGGTCCTACGAGCAGTACTTC.

V and J are TRBV11-2 and TRBJ2-1; TRBD2 aligns across 13 bases. From germline, CDR1 is SGHAT and CDR2 FQNNGV. CDR3 length: 16 amino acids. Trimming took 3 bases from V and 8 from J; bases not matched to a gene: 7. DNA for the CDR3: TGTGCCAGCAGCTTTTACCGGACTAGCGGGGGCTATGAGCAGTTCTTC. It specifies CASSFYRTSGGYEQFF.

This clone was seen a handful of times. The rearrangement joins TRBV15 to TRBJ2-2; D gene uncertain. Trimming removed 1 base from V and 4 bases from J, with 7 bases in between. CDR3 length: 14 amino acids. The germline CDR1 and CDR2 sequences are LNHNV and YYDKDF (reference sequence). The CDR3 protein is CATSRAQLTGELFF. The CDR3 nucleotides read TGTGCCACCAGCAGAGCACAGCTCACCGGGGAGCTGTTTTTT.